The entry below describes one T cell receptor (beta chain). Its antigen is not known. Trimming took 6 bases from V and 0 from J, leaving 12 bases between them. From germline, CDR1 is DFQATT and CDR2 SNEGSKA (reference sequence). This CDR3 is 14 amino acids long. TCR beta VDJ and CDR3 profiles were obtained from a genomic DNA template. TCRdb analysed the reads with MiXCR anew, one entry per CDR3 protein. This sample carries roughly 300,000 distinct CDR3 sequences, around 60% of them seen once, and the ten largest clones take roughly 8%. This entry belongs to a study of CD8+CD57+ T cells in acquired aplastic anemia. Study-level background: Sorted CD4+ plus CD8+ cells gave DNA averaging around 3 ug. Study observations and caveats: Patients and healthy controls showed no significant CD8+ Simpson's diversity difference. Found in both controls and patients were fewer than 35 CD8+ CDR3 sequences.

The source material was sorted CD4+, CD8+, or CD8+CD57+ T cells (not recorded which) from PBMCs. The gene calls are TRBV20-1 and TRBJ1-5; D is uncertain. This receptor was taken from a human donor with severe aplastic anemia or a healthy control (not recorded which). The CDR3 here is CSATVGYSNQPQHF. The DNA for the CDR3 is TGCAGTGCAACAGTAGGTTATAGCAATCAGCCCCAGCATTTT.